This TCR beta chain was recovered during a study of T cell changes during pregnancy in multiple sclerosis (dated by TCRdb to the late 2010s). Concerning the study at large: In women with multiple sclerosis, the researchers looked at how the T cell repertoire shifted as pregnancy progressed.

Remarks on this clone: It has no known antigen specificity. No base qualities exist here, and no much larger clone lies one base off it.

Libraries were built with the immunoSEQ multiplex PCR assay. TCRdb re-hosts the immuneACCESS table, in-frame sequences only. Its copies lack some clones; in the studies checked, an unresolved V gene accounts for under half of them, and the cause for the rest is not known. A total of some 37,000 clones appear in this sample, 85% to 95% of them only once. The top ten hold less than 0.9% of the sample. Reading from cysteine to phenylalanine, the CDR3 counts 16 amino acids. Kept here is only the CDR3 DNA, which spans 48 bases and is read in frame from base 1. The germline V gene specifies LGHNA as CDR1 and YSLEER as CDR2. Trimming removed 0 bases from V and 9 bases from J; the gene matches leave 10 bases unexplained.

The chain links TRBV4-3 with TRBJ2-1, with TRBD1 identical over 8 junction bases. Source: CD4+ T cells from peripheral blood mononuclear cells, taken before pregnancy. The sequence was collected from a female donor with multiple sclerosis, enrolled in a pregnancy study. The sequence in DNA is TGCGCCAGCAGCCAAGATTTATTGGGCAGGGGGCTTGAGCAGTTCTTC. Its protein product is CASSQDLLGRGLEQFF.